A single sample is the source of the 27 T cell receptor beta chains below, sequenced in a study of blood T cell repertoires in COVID-19. Data came from immunoSEQ multiplex PCR; TCRdb stores just in-frame clones and leaves some out. The repertoire consists of fewer than 65,000 clones, with approximately 90% occurring once and the leading ten covering roughly a tenth. What was sequenced was peripheral blood. The receptors here all came from a human donor with acute or convalescent COVID-19. The donor label of this sample is uncertain.

V usage is TRBV25-1 and J usage is TRBJ2-3; maybe TRBD2 (6 bases). V was cut by 6 bases and J by 6 bases, with 13 bases left in between. The CDR3 consists of 13 residues. The V gene's germline CDR1 is MGHDK and CDR2 SYGVNS. CDR3 bases: TGTGCCAGCAGCGGGGGATCCCCCGATACGCAGTATTTT. Protein sequence: CASSGGSPDTQYF. The complete variable domain, with remaining parts taken from reference TRBV25-1 and TRBJ2-3, reads EADIYQTPRYLVIGTGKKITLECSQTMGHDKMYWYQQDPGMELHLIHYSYGVNSTEKGDLSSESTVSRIRTEHFPLTLESARPSHTSQYLCASSGGSPDTQYFGPGTRLTVL.

In its sample, this clone was seen once. The chain combines TRBV5-4 with TRBJ1-4; D may be TRBD1 (6 bases). Between the trimmed V and J ends, which lost 4 bases and 8 bases, there was a span of 21 bases. From germline, CDR1 is SGHNT and CDR2 YYREEE (reference sequence). The CDR3 totals 16 residues. In DNA, the CDR3 is TGTGCCAGCAGCGCAAACAGGGTGACGACAGGCGAAAAACTGTTTTTT. It codes for CASSANRVTTGEKLFF.

V gene TRBV7-9 combines with J gene TRBJ2-7; a weak D match, TRBD1 (5 bases). V was shortened by 0 bases and J by 3 bases, with 9 bases between the two germline ends. Per germline, CDR1 SEHNR and CDR2 FQNEAQ (reference sequence). This CDR3 contains 14 residues. The CDR3 coding sequence is TGTGCCAGCAGCTTAGCCGGGCAGGGCTACGAGCAGTACTTC. Translated: CASSLAGQGYEQYF.

The CDR3 sequence is CASSLRTGGGLNYGYTF. Here the CDR3 DNA reads TGTGCCAGCAGCTTACGGACAGGGGGCGGATTAAACTATGGCTACACCTTC. The rearrangement joins TRBV13 to TRBJ1-2; TRBD1 agrees at 11 bases. The CDR3 runs to 17 residues. The V gene's germline CDR1 is PRHDT and CDR2 FYEKMQ (reference sequence). Trimming cost V 2 bases and J 2 bases; bases outside gene matches: 7. Together with reference TRBV13 and TRBJ1-2, the CDR3 gives the full variable domain: AAGVIQSPRHLIKEKRETATLKCYPIPRHDTVYWYQQGPGQDPQFLISFYEKMQSDKGSIPDRFSAQQFSDYHSELNMSSLELGDSALYFCASSLRTGGGLNYGYTFGSGTRLTVV.

The chain employs TRBV6-5 and TRBJ1-4, with a possible D match to TRBD1 (5 bases). V gave up 7 bases and J gave up 7 bases, with 13 bases separating them. The CDR3 sequence is 13 residues long. CDR1 is MNHEY, CDR2 SVGAGI, per germline. The chain's CDR3 is CASNTLGGEKLFF. CDR3 nucleotide sequence: TGTGCCAGCAACACACTGGGGGGTGAAAAACTGTTTTTT.

This chain connects TRBV2 to TRBJ1-4; D remains unclear. The CDR3 has 15 amino acids. Germline lookup yields CDR1 SNHLY and CDR2 FYNNEI. Between the trimmed V and J ends, which lost 6 bases and 0 bases, there was a span of 11 bases. This CDR3 is CASRVPLATNEKLFF. CDR3 sequence (DNA): TGTGCCAGCAGAGTACCACTGGCAACTAATGAAAAACTGTTTTTT.

CDR3 in amino acids: CASSPPTGGYEQYF. CDR3 DNA: TGTGCCAGCTCACCGCCAACGGGGGGGTACGAGCAGTACTTC. This chain uses TRBV18 with TRBJ2-7, with 8 bases matching TRBD2. Germline-derived CDR1 and CDR2 are KGHSH and LQKENI. The V segment lost 3 bases and the J segment 4 bases; nucleotides outside the gene matches: 5. This CDR3 is 14 amino acids long.

The chain is built from TRBV21-1 and TRBJ2-1; TRBD2 is the table's D call, not checked against the DNA. TRBV21-1 counts as a pseudogene. This CDR3 is built from 14 residues. The CDR3 region is CASSPNPLGDEQFF. The CDR3 nucleotides read TGTGCCAGCAGCCCAAATCCCCTAGGAGATGAGCAGTTCTTC.

The chain recombines TRBV6-5 with TRBJ2-7, with D possibly being TRBD2 (6 bases). V lost 5 bases and J lost 2, with 13 bases in between. Germline CDR1 and CDR2: MNHEY and SVGAGI. This CDR3 is 14 amino acids long. DNA for the CDR3: TGTGCCAGCAGTACCTCGGGACTTCCCTACGAGCAGTACTTC. It specifies CASSTSGLPYEQYF.

The chain has TRBV28 and TRBJ2-5, with 8 bases that match TRBD1. This CDR3 has 13 residues. V trimming: 6 bases; J trimming: 4 bases; junction bases outside the gene matches: 4. Germline assignment: CDR1 MDHEN and CDR2 SYDVKM. The CDR3 DNA sequence: TGTGCCAGCAGCGTTACAGGGGGAGAGACCCAGTACTTC. It encodes CASSVTGGETQYF.

Only a few counts were recorded for this clone. J is TRBJ2-1 and V is TRBV10-1, with 8 nucleotides matching TRBD2. The CDR3 runs to 13 residues. J lost 4 bases, V lost 10 bases, and 6 bases had no gene match. In germline, CDR1 is WNHNN, CDR2 SYGVQD (reference sequence). The chain's CDR3 is CATSTSEYNEQFF. The CDR3 DNA sequence: TGCGCCACCTCGACTAGCGAATACAATGAGCAGTTCTTC.

This clone is judged medium-sized (0.01 to 0.1%). The chain recombines TRBV7-2 with TRBJ2-1; D unresolved. V dropped 5 bases and J dropped 4 bases, with 21 bases sitting between them. Germline V gene sequence: CDR1 SGHTA, CDR2 FQGNSA. The CDR3 has 17 residues. CDR3 sequence (DNA): TGTGCCAGCAGCGCGCGAAGAGTGCGAGGATTATACAATGAGCAGTTCTTC. It is translated as CASSARRVRGLYNEQFF.

The CDR3 sequence is CASSSILAGAFHNEQFF. The CDR3 DNA reads TGTGCCAGCAGCTCTATACTAGCGGGTGCGTTCCACAATGAGCAGTTCTTC. The V gene is TRBV7-2, the J gene TRBJ2-1, with 9 positions matching TRBD2. This CDR3 is 17 amino acids long. CDR1 and CDR2 from the germline V gene are SGHTA and FQGNSA. V was pared by 4 bases and J by 5 bases, with 12 bases of the junction left unmatched.

The chain combines TRBV19 with TRBJ2-6; no reliable D call. The CDR3 runs to 16 residues. Germline CDR1 is LNHDA and CDR2 is SQIVND (reference sequence). The V gene lost 4 bases and the J gene lost 0 bases, with 10 bases spanning the gap. The CDR3 loop reads CASSTQANSGANVLTF. In DNA, the CDR3 is TGTGCCAGTAGTACCCAAGCGAACTCTGGGGCCAACGTCCTGACTTTC.

The chain has TRBV18 and TRBJ1-4, with a weak D call TRBD1 (6 bases). V lost 0 bases and J lost 8, with 13 bases in between. From germline, CDR1 is KGHSH and CDR2 LQKENI. This CDR3 spans 15 amino acids. The CDR3 coding sequence is TGTGCCAGCTCACCACCCAATACAGGGAACGAAAAACTGTTTTTT. Encoded protein: CASSPPNTGNEKLFF.

The J gene is TRBJ1-2, the V gene TRBV5-1; 7 nucleotides line up with TRBD1. Trimming at V came to 3 bases and at J to 4 bases, leaving 6 bases not matched to a gene. The CDR3 runs to 14 residues. Germline V gene sequence: CDR1 SGHRS, CDR2 YFSETQ. The CDR3, as DNA: TGCGCCAGCAGCTATCGGGACAGAAGCTATGGCTACACCTTC. It is translated as CASSYRDRSYGYTF.

V usage is TRBV5-6 and J usage is TRBJ1-2; the D is unclear. The germline V and J ends were trimmed by 4 bases and 10 bases, with 17 bases remaining between them. The CDR3 consists of 13 residues. Germline CDR1 SGHDT, CDR2 YYEEEE. This CDR3 reads CASSVWEGRTYTF. The DNA for the CDR3 is TGTGCCAGCAGCGTGTGGGAGGGCCGCACCTACACCTTC.

This chain joins TRBV7-2 and TRBJ1-5, with D possibly TRBD1 on 6 matching bases. The CDR3 has 15 amino acids. V was trimmed by 2 bases and J by 5 bases, leaving 13 bases between them. Germline CDR1 and CDR2: SGHTA and FQGNSA. CDR3 sequence: CASSLSWGPHQPQHF. The CDR3 region has the DNA TGTGCCAGCAGCTTATCATGGGGGCCCCATCAGCCCCAGCATTTT.

A remark on this clone: In the same sample, other DNA sequences code for this CDR3. V usage is TRBV9 and J usage is TRBJ1-1; no clear D. This CDR3 is built from 13 residues. Germline-derived CDR1 and CDR2 are SGDLS and YYNGEE. Trimming removed 0 bases from V and 0 bases from J, with 3 bases in between. CDR3 amino acids: CASSVDLNTEAFF. The CDR3 DNA reads as TGTGCCAGCAGCGTAGACTTGAACACTGAAGCTTTCTTT.

The chain uses TRBV18 and TRBJ1-1, with 9 bases matching TRBD1. V lost 9 bases to trimming and J lost 4 bases; unmatched junction nucleotides: 3. CDR3 length equals 12 residues. Germline V gene sequence: CDR1 KGHSH, CDR2 LQKENI. The CDR3 loop is CASTGGGTEAFF. The CDR3 coding sequence is TGTGCCAGTACAGGGGGCGGCACTGAAGCTTTCTTT.

The chain employs TRBV6-5 and TRBJ1-5, with 7 positions matching TRBD1. Germline V lookup: CDR1 MNHEY, CDR2 SVGAGI. The trim removed 4 bases at V and 3 bases at J, leaving 9 bases unmatched. The CDR3 loop spans 16 amino acids. DNA for the CDR3: TGTGCCAGCAGTTCCTCGACAGGGAGGAACAATCAGCCCCAGCATTTT. Translation gives CASSSSTGRNNQPQHF.

The V and J genes are TRBV5-1 and TRBJ2-1, with a weak D call TRBD1 (6 bases). CDR1 SGHRS and CDR2 YFSETQ come from the germline V gene. The V end lost 4 bases, the J end lost 8 bases, and 19 bases lay between the germline ends. The CDR3 has 15 residues. The CDR3 DNA sequence: TGCGCCAGCAGCCTAGAAATCACAGGGAACTATGAGCAGTTCTTC. Protein: CASSLEITGNYEQFF.

This clone was detected only a few times. V gene TRBV3-1 (or the pseudogene TRBV3-2) combines with J gene TRBJ1-5; TRBD1 might be the D (6 bases). CDR3 size: 15 residues. The germline V and J ends were trimmed by 3 bases and 1 base, with 10 bases remaining between them. Germline V lookup: CDR1 LGHDT, CDR2 YNNKEL (reference sequence). In DNA, the CDR3 is TGTGCCAGCAGCCAGGGGGCTGACAGCAATCAGCCCCAGCATTTT. Translation: CASSQGADSNQPQHF.

This clone occurred a few times. The gene calls are TRBV4-1 and TRBJ2-7; D uncertain. In germline, CDR1 is MGHRA, CDR2 YSYEKL. This CDR3 is 14 amino acids long. Trimming shortened V by 0 bases and J by 0 bases, and 6 bases separated the two germline ends. The CDR3 sequence is CASSQDKSSYEQYF. The DNA for the CDR3 is TGCGCCAGCAGCCAAGATAAGAGCTCCTACGAGCAGTACTTC.

The chain has TRBV27 and TRBJ2-7; TRBD1 matches at 10 bases. CDR1 MNHEY and CDR2 SMNVEV come from the germline V gene (reference sequence). With 5 bases clipped from V and 2 bases from J, the junction kept 15 bases outside the gene matches. The CDR3 spans 18 residues. CDR3 protein: CASSDPGTGVPLTYEQYV. The CDR3 DNA reads as TGTGCCAGCAGTGATCCCGGGACAGGGGTACCACTAACCTACGAGCAGTACGTC.

This chain joins TRBV19 and TRBJ1-1; D is perhaps TRBD1 (6 bases). V dropped 11 bases and J dropped 5 bases, with 18 bases sitting between them. Germline assignment: CDR1 LNHDA and CDR2 SQIVND (reference sequence). This CDR3 is 13 amino acids long. The CDR3 DNA reads TGTGCCTCCCAAAGGGGGGGGAGAACTGAAGCTTTCTTT. This sequence encodes CASQRGGRTEAFF.

This clone was recorded a few times. This chain joins TRBV11-2 and TRBJ2-2; tentative D call: TRBD1 (6 bases). Germline CDR1 is SGHAT and CDR2 is FQNNGV. CDR3 length: 14 residues. V lost 5 bases to trimming and J lost 6 bases, with 13 bases between them. In nucleotides, the CDR3 is TGTGCCAGCAGCGTCACAGGGTTCCCCGGGGAGCTGTTTTTT. Translating it yields CASSVTGFPGELFF.